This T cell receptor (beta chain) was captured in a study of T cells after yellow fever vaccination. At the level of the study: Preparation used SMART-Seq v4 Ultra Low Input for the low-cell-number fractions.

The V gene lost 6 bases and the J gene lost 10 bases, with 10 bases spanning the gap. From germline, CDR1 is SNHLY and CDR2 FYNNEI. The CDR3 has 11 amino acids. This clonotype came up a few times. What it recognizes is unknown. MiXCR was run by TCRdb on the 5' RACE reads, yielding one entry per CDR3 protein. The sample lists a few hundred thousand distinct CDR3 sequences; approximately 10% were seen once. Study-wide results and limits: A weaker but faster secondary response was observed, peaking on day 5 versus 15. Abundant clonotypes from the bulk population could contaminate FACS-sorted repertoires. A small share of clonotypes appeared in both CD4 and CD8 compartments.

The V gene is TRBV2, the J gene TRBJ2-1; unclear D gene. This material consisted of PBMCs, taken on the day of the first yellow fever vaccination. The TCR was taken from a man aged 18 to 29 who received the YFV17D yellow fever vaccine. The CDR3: CASRVLSEQFF. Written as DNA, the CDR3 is TGTGCCAGCAGGGTTCTTTCAGAGCAGTTCTTC.